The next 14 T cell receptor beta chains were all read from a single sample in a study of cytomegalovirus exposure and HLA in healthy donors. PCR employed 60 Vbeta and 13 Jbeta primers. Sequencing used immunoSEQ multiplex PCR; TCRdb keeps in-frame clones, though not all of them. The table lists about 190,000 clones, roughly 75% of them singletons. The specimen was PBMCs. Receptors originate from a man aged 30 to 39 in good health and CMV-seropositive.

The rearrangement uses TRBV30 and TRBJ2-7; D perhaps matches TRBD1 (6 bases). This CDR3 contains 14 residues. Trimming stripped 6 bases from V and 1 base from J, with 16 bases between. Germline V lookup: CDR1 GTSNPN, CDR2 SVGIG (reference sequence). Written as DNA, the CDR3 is TGTGCCTGCCCGGGACGGGGACAATCCTACGAGCAGTACTTC. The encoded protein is CACPGRGQSYEQYF.

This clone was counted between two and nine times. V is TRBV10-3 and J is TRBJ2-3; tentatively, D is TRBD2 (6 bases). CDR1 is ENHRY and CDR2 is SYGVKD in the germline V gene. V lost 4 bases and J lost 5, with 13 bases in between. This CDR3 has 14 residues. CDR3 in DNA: TGTGCCATCAGTGGCCGGGGCGGGGAAGATACGCAGTATTTT. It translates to CAISGRGGEDTQYF.

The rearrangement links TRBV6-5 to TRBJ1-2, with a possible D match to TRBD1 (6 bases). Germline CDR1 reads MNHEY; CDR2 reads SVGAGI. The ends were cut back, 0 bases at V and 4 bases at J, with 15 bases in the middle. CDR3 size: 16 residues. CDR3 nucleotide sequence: TGTGCCAGCAGTTACTCGGGGGCACAACAGGTCTATGGCTACACCTTC. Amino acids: CASSYSGAQQVYGYTF.

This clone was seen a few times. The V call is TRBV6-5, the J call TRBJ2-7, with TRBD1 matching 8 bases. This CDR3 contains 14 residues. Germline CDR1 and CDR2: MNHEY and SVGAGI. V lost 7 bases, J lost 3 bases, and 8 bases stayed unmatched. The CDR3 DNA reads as TGTGCCAGCAACAAGGGACAGGACCTCTACGAGCAGTACTTC. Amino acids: CASNKGQDLYEQYF.

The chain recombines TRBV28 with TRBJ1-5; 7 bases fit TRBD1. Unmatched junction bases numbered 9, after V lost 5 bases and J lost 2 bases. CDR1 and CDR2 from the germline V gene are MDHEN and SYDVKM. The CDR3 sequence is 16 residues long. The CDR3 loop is CASSPTGAMGNQPQHF. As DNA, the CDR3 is TGTGCCAGCAGTCCAACAGGGGCCATGGGCAATCAGCCCCAGCATTTT.

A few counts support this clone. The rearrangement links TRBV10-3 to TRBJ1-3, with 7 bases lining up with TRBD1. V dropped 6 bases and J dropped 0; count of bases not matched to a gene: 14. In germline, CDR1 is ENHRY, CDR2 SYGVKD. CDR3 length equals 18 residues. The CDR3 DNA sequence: TGTGCCATCAGAGGGGACAGAAAAACATGGTCCTCTGGAAACACCATATATTTT. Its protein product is CAIRGDRKTWSSGNTIYF.

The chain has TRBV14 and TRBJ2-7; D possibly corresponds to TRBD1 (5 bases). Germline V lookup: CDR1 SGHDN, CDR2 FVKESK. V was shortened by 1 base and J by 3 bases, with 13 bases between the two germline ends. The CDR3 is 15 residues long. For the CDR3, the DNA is TGTGCCAGCAGCCAAGGCAGGGCCGGCTTCTACGAGCAGTACTTC. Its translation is CASSQGRAGFYEQYF.

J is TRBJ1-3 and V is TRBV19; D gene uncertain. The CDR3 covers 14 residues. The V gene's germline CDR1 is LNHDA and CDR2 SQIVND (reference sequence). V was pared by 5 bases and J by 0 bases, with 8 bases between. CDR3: CASSPSYSGNTIYF. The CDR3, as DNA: TGTGCCAGTAGTCCCTCTTACTCTGGAAACACCATATATTTT.

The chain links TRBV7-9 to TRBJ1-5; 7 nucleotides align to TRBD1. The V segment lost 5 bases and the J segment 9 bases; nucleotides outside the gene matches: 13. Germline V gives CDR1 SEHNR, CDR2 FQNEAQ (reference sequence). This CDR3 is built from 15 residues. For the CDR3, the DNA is TGTGCCAGCAGCCAAGGGACAGTAGACCCGTTGCCCCAGCATTTT. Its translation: CASSQGTVDPLPQHF.

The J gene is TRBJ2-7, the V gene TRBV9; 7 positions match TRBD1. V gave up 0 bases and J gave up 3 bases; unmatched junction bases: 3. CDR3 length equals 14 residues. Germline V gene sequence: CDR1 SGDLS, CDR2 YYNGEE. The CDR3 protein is CASSVGGGDYEQYF. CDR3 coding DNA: TGTGCCAGCAGCGTAGGAGGGGGCGACTACGAGCAGTACTTC.

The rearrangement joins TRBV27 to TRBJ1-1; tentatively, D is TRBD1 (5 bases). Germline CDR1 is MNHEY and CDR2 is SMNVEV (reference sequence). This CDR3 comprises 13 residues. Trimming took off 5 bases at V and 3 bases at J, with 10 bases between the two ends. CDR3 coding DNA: TGTGCCAGCAGTATCACAGGATACACTGAAGCTTTCTTT. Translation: CASSITGYTEAFF.

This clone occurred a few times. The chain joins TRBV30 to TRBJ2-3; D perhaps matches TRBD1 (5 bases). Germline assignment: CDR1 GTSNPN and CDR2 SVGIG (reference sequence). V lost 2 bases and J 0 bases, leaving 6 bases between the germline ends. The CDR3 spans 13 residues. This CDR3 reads CAWSPGSTDTQYF. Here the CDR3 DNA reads TGTGCCTGGAGTCCAGGGAGCACAGATACGCAGTATTTT.

CDR3 coding DNA: TGCGCCAGCGCGGGGACTAGTATTTACAATGAGCAGTTCTTC. This gives the protein CASAGTSIYNEQFF. This rearrangement joins TRBV10-2 to TRBJ2-1; 8 bases are a match to TRBD2. Per germline, CDR1 WSHSY and CDR2 SAAADI. The CDR3 is 14 amino acids. With 8 bases clipped from V and 4 bases from J, the junction kept 7 bases outside the gene matches.

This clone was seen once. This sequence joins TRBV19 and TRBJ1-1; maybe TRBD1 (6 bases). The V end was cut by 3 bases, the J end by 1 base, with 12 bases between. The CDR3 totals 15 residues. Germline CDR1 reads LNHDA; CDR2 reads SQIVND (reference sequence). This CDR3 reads CASSIRGTGNTEAFF. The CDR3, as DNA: TGTGCCAGTAGTATCAGGGGCACGGGGAACACTGAAGCTTTCTTT.